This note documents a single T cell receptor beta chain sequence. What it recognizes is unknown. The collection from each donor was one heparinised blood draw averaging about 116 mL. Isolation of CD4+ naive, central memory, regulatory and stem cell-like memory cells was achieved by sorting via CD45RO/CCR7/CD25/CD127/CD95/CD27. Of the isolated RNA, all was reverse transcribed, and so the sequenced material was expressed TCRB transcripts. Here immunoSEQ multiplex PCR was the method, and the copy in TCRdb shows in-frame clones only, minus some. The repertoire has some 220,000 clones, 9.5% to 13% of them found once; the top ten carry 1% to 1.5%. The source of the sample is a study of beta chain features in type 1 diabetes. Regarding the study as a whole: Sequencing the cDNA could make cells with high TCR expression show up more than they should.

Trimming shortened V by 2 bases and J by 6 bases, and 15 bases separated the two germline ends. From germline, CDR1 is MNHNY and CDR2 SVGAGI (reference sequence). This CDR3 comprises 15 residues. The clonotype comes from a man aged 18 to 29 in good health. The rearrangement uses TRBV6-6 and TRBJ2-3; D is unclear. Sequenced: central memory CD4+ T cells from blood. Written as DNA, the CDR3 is TGTGCCAGCAGTTACACCCCCGTGTCTGCCGATACGCAGTATTTT. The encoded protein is CASSYTPVSADTQYF.